The present TCR beta chain was sequenced within a study of shared clonotypes between healthy human individuals. General study points: With few donors, the genetic and exposure-history diversity represented was limited.

CD8 cells regarded as naive lacked CD45RO, were positively chosen for CCR7, and omitted terminally differentiated effector memory CD45RA+ cells. Trimming stripped 5 bases from V and 6 bases from J, with 13 bases between. Germline CDR1 is MNHEY and CDR2 is SMNVEV (reference sequence). The CDR3 totals 14 residues. The method was immunoSEQ multiplex PCR; TCRdb's version includes in-frame clones alone and lacks a portion of them. The data contain under 850,000 clones, around 93% of them singletons. As to this clone: Antigen unknown.

Sequenced: naive CD8+ T cells sorted from blood. This receptor was obtained from a man between 25 and 39 years old in good health. The gene calls are TRBV27 and TRBJ2-2; D possibly corresponds to TRBD2 (6 bases). The CDR3 DNA reads as TGTGCCAGCAGTATCCTGCCGGGGGCCGGGGAGCTGTTTTTT. This encodes CASSILPGAGELFF.